This T cell receptor (beta chain) stems from a study of blood T cell repertoires in COVID-19. Study-wide background: There were acute and convalescent COVID-19 samples, and they came from the United States, Italy and Spain. Nucleic acid was either cDNA or gDNA, and it came from T cells, B-cell-depleted T cells, or PBMCs.

Authors' methods: Cell counts per sample came from amplifying reference gene primers. Assay: immunoSEQ multiplex PCR; the TCRdb copy retains only in-frame clones and omits some. V and J calls and clone size are given by that table; D and trimming were obtained from the DNA. Of 100,000 to 120,000 clones in the sample, roughly 80% were seen once. V was trimmed by 2 bases and J by 7 bases, leaving 11 bases between them. Germline V lookup: CDR1 KGHSH, CDR2 LQKENI. CDR3 length: 13 residues. The source is a man aged 50 to 59 with acute or convalescent COVID-19. Sequenced input: peripheral blood. The rearrangement joins TRBV18 to TRBJ1-2, with a tentative D call TRBD1 (5 bases). CDR3 region: CASSPDSQGGYTF. The CDR3 DNA reads TGTGCCAGCTCACCAGATTCGCAGGGTGGCTACACCTTC.